This T cell receptor (beta chain) was obtained from a study of T cell changes during pregnancy in multiple sclerosis. Germline lookup yields CDR1 SGHRS and CDR2 YFSETQ. The CDR3 is 15 residues long. The V end lost 0 bases, the J end lost 1 base, and 10 bases lay between the germline ends. The method was immunoSEQ multiplex PCR; TCRdb's version includes in-frame clones alone and lacks a portion of them. The top ten clones hold under 2% of a sample with some 60,000 clones, 90% to 95% of them seen once. The genes are TRBV5-1 and TRBJ1-1; D unresolved. The source is a female donor with multiple sclerosis, enrolled in a pregnancy study. Here the sequenced sample was peripheral blood, taken after pregnancy. CDR3 in DNA: TGCGCCAGCAGCTTGGCCGACATATCGAACACTGAAGCTTTCTTT. Amino acids: CASSLADISNTEAFF.